This T cell receptor beta chain comes out of a study of T-cell reconstitution after alpha-beta-depleted transplantation in children. General study results and limits: A year had passed since transplant, and T-cell counts and diversity by then came mostly from newly produced T cells. Where some patients showed high TCRbeta diversity at day 60, it came from recipient T cells and thymic progenitors that had survived. As was reported, about two months after transplant, alpha-beta T cells came from several hundred expanded graft clones.

CDR3 length: 15 amino acids. V lost 7 bases to trimming and J lost 1 base, with 15 bases between them. Preparing the TCRbeta library involved the use of unique molecular identifiers. TCRdb independently ran MiXCR on the PCR reads; one entry per CDR3 protein. Among about 160,000 distinct CDR3 sequences listed, roughly 10% were seen once. There are many counts of this clonotype. Its antigen is unidentified. The sequencing used PBMCs, collected before TCRalphabeta/CD19-depleted stem cell transplant. This chain uses TRBV12-3 or TRBV12-4 with TRBJ2-3; D remains unclear. The clonotype originates from a boy aged 2 to 10 with acute myeloid leukemia, due to receive a stem cell transplant. CDR3 protein: CASKHYSTGTDTQYF. The CDR3, as DNA: TGTGCCAGCAAACACTACTCCACGGGCACAGATACGCAGTATTTT.